This TCR beta chain was sequenced in a study of blood T cell repertoires in COVID-19. Participants had their cohort set by participant-reported clinical history. In the original analysis: Quantification of nucleated cells was approximated via reference gene primer amplification. Repertoires were generated with immunoSEQ multiplex PCR, while TCRdb's copy carries only in-frame clones and drops some. V and J calls and clone size are copied from that table; D and trimming were computed from the DNA. The table lists over 250,000 clones, about 86% of them singletons. Germline lookup yields CDR1 LGHDT and CDR2 YNNKEL (reference sequence). This CDR3 spans 14 amino acids. V trimming: 5 bases; J trimming: 8 bases; junction bases outside the gene matches: 9.

The receptor was isolated from a man under 40 with acute COVID-19. The chain links TRBV3-1 (or the pseudogene TRBV3-2) to TRBJ1-2; 9 bases agree with TRBD1. Material: PBMCs or T cells enriched from blood (not recorded which). The CDR3 here is CASSEYRGQSGYTF. In DNA, the CDR3 is TGTGCCAGCAGCGAATACAGGGGGCAGAGCGGCTACACCTTC.